The clone carrying this T cell receptor beta chain turned up a few times. This sample stems from a study of Graves' ophthalmopathy and Graves' hyperthyroidism. TCR beta CDR3 amplification used RNA transcripts. First-round RT-PCR used HTBI primers; second-round multiplex PCR followed. TCRdb analysed the multiplex PCR reads with MiXCR anew, one entry per CDR3 protein. In the table there are roughly 14,000 distinct CDR3 sequences, approximately 53% of which are singletons. The V gene lost 5 bases and the J gene lost 14 bases, with 16 bases spanning the gap. Germline CDR1 and CDR2: SGHVS and FNYEAQ. The CDR3 extends over 13 amino acids.

The V and J genes are TRBV7-6 and TRBJ1-6; no reliable D call. The sample comprised peripheral blood. This TCR derives from a woman under 40 with Graves' ophthalmopathy. The CDR3 here is CASSQTPRGTLHF. As DNA, the CDR3 is TGTGCCAGCAGCCAAACACCCCGAGGCACCCTCCACTTT.